This is a list of T cell receptor beta chains from one sample in a study of cytomegalovirus exposure and HLA in healthy donors. Assay used: immunoSEQ multiplex PCR; TCRdb lists only in-frame clones, some missing. The repertoire holds about 160,000 clones, around four fifths seen once, with approximately 9.8% in the top ten. Sequencing used PBMCs. All receptors derive from a man between 18 and 35 years old in good health and CMV-seropositive. Each CDR3 is given with its conserved first and last residue. Fields, in order: D gene, V gene, clone size, J gene, CDR3 protein, CDR3 DNA. The D gene is left open where the match is weak. The listing skips clone size in some rows; elsewhere it reads once, few, many or a size class.

>-|TRBV25-1|-|TRBJ2-7
CASTGANEQYF
TGTGCCAGCACAGGGGCAAACGAGCAGTACTTC
>-|TRBV7-9|-|TRBJ1-3
CASSGAGNSGNTIYF
TGTGCCAGCAGCGGGGCCGGCAACTCTGGAAACACCATATATTTT
>TRBD2|TRBV14|-|TRBJ2-1
CASSILRTSSYNEQFF
TGTGCCAGCAGCATCCTTAGGACTAGCAGCTACAATGAGCAGTTCTTC
>TRBD2|TRBV27|-|TRBJ2-6
CASSRVLALGLSSGANVLTF
TGTGCCAGCAGTCGCGTACTAGCGCTGGGGTTGAGCTCTGGGGCCAACGTCCTGACTTTC
>-|TRBV5-6|-|TRBJ2-7
CASSLVSSYEQYF
TGTGCCAGCAGCTTGGTGTCGTCCTACGAGCAGTACTTC
>TRBD1|TRBV6-1|-|TRBJ2-3
CASSDAWTGGARIKDTQYF
TGTGCCAGCAGTGATGCCTGGACAGGGGGCGCGAGGATCAAAGATACGCAGTATTTT
>TRBD1|TRBV7-9|-|TRBJ1-2
CASSPRKTGGEGYGYTF
TGTGCCAGCAGCCCCCGAAAGACAGGGGGCGAAGGCTATGGCTACACCTTC
>TRBD1|TRBV7-2|-|TRBJ2-1
CASSLGQGDEQFF
TGTGCCAGCAGCCTGGGACAGGGTGATGAGCAGTTCTTC
>TRBD2|TRBV6-5|-|TRBJ2-3
CASSSPRLAGTDTQYF
TGTGCCAGCAGTTCTCCCCGACTAGCGGGCACAGATACGCAGTATTTT
>-|TRBV21-1|-|TRBJ2-1
CAIPSGGASPYNEQFF
TGTGCCATCCCTAGTGGGGGGGCCTCCCCTTACAATGAGCAGTTCTTC
>-|TRBV10-3|once|TRBJ1-5
CAISDVGELRPQHF
TGTGCCATCAGTGATGTAGGAGAGCTTCGGCCCCAGCATTTT
>TRBD2|TRBV4-2|-|TRBJ2-6
CASSQAVGGYVGGANVLTF
TGTGCCAGCAGCCAAGCCGTGGGAGGGTACGTCGGCGGGGCCAACGTCCTGACTTTC
>-|TRBV25-1|-|TRBJ2-7
CASSEYGQGNEQYF
TGTGCCAGCAGTGAATATGGGCAGGGGAACGAGCAGTACTTC
>TRBD2|TRBV27|-|TRBJ2-1
CASSLRLAGVSEQFF
TGTGCCAGCAGTTTACGGCTAGCGGGAGTGAGTGAGCAGTTCTTC
>-|TRBV27|-|TRBJ2-1
CASSLGGPFDEQFF
TGTGCCAGCAGTCTGGGGGGGCCCTTCGATGAGCAGTTCTTC
>-|TRBV11-2|-|TRBJ2-7
CASNTGGASVTYEQYF
TGTGCCAGCAACACCGGTGGGGCTAGCGTAACCTACGAGCAGTACTTC
>TRBD1|TRBV30|-|TRBJ1-2
CASRDRGTYGYTF
TGTGCCTCACGCGACAGGGGAACATATGGCTACACCTTC
>TRBD1|TRBV10-3|-|TRBJ1-5
CAISEQGGSQPQHF
TGTGCCATCAGTGAACAGGGGGGTAGTCAGCCCCAGCATTTT
>-|TRBV5-6|-|TRBJ2-5
CASSLGSGGAGETQYF
TGTGCCAGCAGCTTGGGGAGTGGGGGGGCCGGGGAGACCCAGTACTTC
>TRBD2|TRBV6-5|-|TRBJ2-7
CASSRTSGSYEQYF
TGTGCCAGCAGCCGGACTAGCGGGAGCTACGAGCAGTACTTC
>TRBD1|TRBV11-3|-|TRBJ2-7
CASSHPGGQGAQISYEQYF
TGTGCCAGCAGCCACCCCGGGGGACAGGGGGCCCAGATCTCCTACGAGCAGTACTTC
>-|TRBV28|-|TRBJ1-2
CASSSDYGYTF
TGTGCCAGCAGTTCGGACTATGGCTACACCTTC
>TRBD2|TRBV25-1|few|TRBJ2-5
CASGGEQETQYF
TGTGCCAGCGGGGGGGAACAAGAGACCCAGTACTTC
>TRBD1|TRBV27|-|TRBJ1-4
CASSPGQGNEKLFF
TGTGCCAGCAGTCCCGGACAGGGGAATGAAAAACTGTTTTTT
>-|TRBV2|-|TRBJ2-7
CASSSRGISYEQYF
TGTGCCAGCAGTTCCAGGGGAATCTCCTACGAGCAGTACTTC
>-|TRBV28|-|TRBJ2-2
CASSLELARYTGELFF
TGTGCCAGCAGTTTAGAGCTAGCGAGATACACCGGGGAGCTGTTTTTT
>TRBD2|TRBV6-8|-|TRBJ2-1
CASIPIWDYTYNEQFF
TGTGCCAGCATCCCCATTTGGGACTATACCTACAATGAGCAGTTCTTC
>-|TRBV10-3|-|TRBJ2-1
CANSGGGPYNEQFF
TGTGCCAATTCTGGGGGGGGCCCCTACAATGAGCAGTTCTTC
>TRBD1|TRBV5-1|-|TRBJ2-1
CASSPGTGGDEQFF
TGCGCCAGCAGCCCCGGGACAGGGGGCGATGAGCAGTTCTTC
>TRBD1|TRBV28|few|TRBJ2-1
CASSLWATGAFNEQFF
TGTGCCAGCAGTTTATGGGCGACAGGGGCTTTCAATGAGCAGTTCTTC
>-|TRBV11-2|-|TRBJ2-2
CASSPGAGELFF
TGTGCCAGCAGCCCCGGGGCCGGGGAGCTGTTTTTT
>-|TRBV19|-|TRBJ2-5
CASSARRGNQETQYF
TGTGCCAGTAGCGCGCGGCGGGGTAACCAAGAGACCCAGTACTTC
>TRBD2|TRBV5-4|once|TRBJ2-1
CASSLMGLAGLNNEQFF
TGTGCCAGCAGCTTGATGGGACTAGCGGGGTTGAACAATGAGCAGTTCTTC
>TRBD2|TRBV18|-|TRBJ2-1
CASSSGGPYNEQFF
TGTGCCAGCTCAAGCGGGGGCCCTTACAATGAGCAGTTCTTC
>TRBD1|TRBV27|-|TRBJ2-1
CASSATGYHNEQFF
TGTGCCAGCAGCGCGACAGGGTACCACAATGAGCAGTTCTTC
>-|TRBV7-6|few|TRBJ2-3
CASSLLADPRADTQYF
TGTGCCAGCAGCTTACTAGCCGACCCCCGTGCAGATACGCAGTATTTT
>-|TRBV10-3|-|TRBJ1-2
CAISEAGGLGYGYTF
TGTGCCATCAGTGAAGCGGGGGGATTGGGGTATGGCTACACCTTC
>TRBD1|TRBV5-5|-|TRBJ2-2
CASSWNRGPDTGELFF
TGTGCCAGCAGCTGGAACAGGGGGCCGGACACCGGGGAGCTGTTTTTT
>-|TRBV6-1|-|TRBJ1-1
CASGGPNTEAFF
TGTGCCAGCGGTGGTCCTAACACTGAAGCTTTCTTT
>-|TRBV19|-|TRBJ2-5
CASSIRGRRAQETQYF
TGTGCCAGTAGTATCAGGGGACGGAGAGCCCAAGAGACCCAGTACTTC
>TRBD1|TRBV11-2|once|TRBJ1-1
CASSAGQGMWAFF
TGTGCCAGCAGCGCCGGACAGGGGATGTGGGCTTTCTTT
>-|TRBV5-6|once|TRBJ1-2
CASSLGTALYGYTF
TGTGCCAGCAGCTTGGGGACAGCGCTCTATGGCTACACCTTC
>-|TRBV5-4|-|TRBJ1-1
CASSHRVMNTEAFF
TGTGCCAGCAGCCACAGGGTGATGAACACTGAAGCTTTCTTT
>TRBD1|TRBV5-6|-|TRBJ1-2
CASSPALGGQGAGGYTF
TGTGCCAGCAGCCCGGCCCTCGGGGGACAGGGGGCGGGGGGCTACACCTTC
>-|TRBV5-1|-|TRBJ1-4
CASSLAGRVSEKLFF
TGCGCCAGCAGCTTGGCAGGCAGGGTGTCTGAAAAACTGTTTTTT
>-|TRBV11-3|-|TRBJ2-2
CASSTMNRTDPYTGELFF
TGTGCCAGCAGCACTATGAATCGGACAGACCCCTACACCGGGGAGCTGTTTTTT
>-|TRBV10-3|-|TRBJ1-5
CAISESGGEVQPQHF
TGTGCCATCAGTGAGTCAGGAGGGGAGGTTCAGCCCCAGCATTTT
>-|TRBV5-6|-|TRBJ1-3
CASRDTERNTIYF
TGTGCCAGCAGGGACACAGAGAGAAACACCATATATTTT
>TRBD1|TRBV6-5|once|TRBJ1-1
CASRDRRTEAFF
TGTGCCAGCAGGGACAGGAGGACTGAAGCTTTCTTT
>TRBD1|TRBV7-9|-|TRBJ1-1
CASSPTGLNTEAFF
TGTGCCAGCAGCCCGACAGGGTTGAACACTGAAGCTTTCTTT
>TRBD1|TRBV6-5|-|TRBJ1-4
CASGTGQMINEKLFF
TGTGCCAGCGGGACGGGACAGATGATTAATGAAAAACTGTTTTTT
>-|TRBV30|once|TRBJ1-1
CAWQGQGHTEAFF
TGTGCCTGGCAGGGGCAGGGCCACACTGAAGCTTTCTTT
>-|TRBV5-1|-|TRBJ1-2
CASSLGTRFAGGYTF
TGCGCCAGCAGCTTGGGGACAAGGTTTGCGGGGGGCTACACCTTC
>TRBD1|TRBV5-1|-|TRBJ1-1
CASRAGGLGTEAFF
TGCGCCAGCAGAGCAGGGGGTCTGGGCACTGAAGCTTTCTTT
>-|TRBV19|-|TRBJ1-2
CASSTSWDTYGYTF
TGTGCCAGTAGTACCTCCTGGGACACCTATGGCTACACCTTC
>TRBD1|TRBV5-1|-|TRBJ1-1
CASTAGGLNTEAFF
TGCGCCAGCACCGCAGGGGGATTGAACACTGAAGCTTTCTTT
>-|TRBV18|-|TRBJ2-7
CASSPVETYEQYF
TGTGCCAGCTCACCAGTGGAGACCTACGAGCAGTACTTC
>-|TRBV2|-|TRBJ1-5
CASRLGPGVNQPQHF
TGTGCCAGCAGGCTTGGCCCGGGAGTAAATCAGCCCCAGCATTTT
>-|TRBV11-1|-|TRBJ2-7
CASSLSGYEQYF
TGTGCCAGCAGCTTATCGGGCTACGAGCAGTACTTC